This passage covers 19 T cell receptor beta chains from one sample sequenced in a study of CD8 T cell repertoires and HIV-1 epitope variants. Profiling relied on immunoSEQ multiplex PCR, and the TCRdb table lists in-frame clones only, not all of them. The sample has under 100,000 clones, 60% to 80% seen once; the top ten hold roughly 24%. Sequencing was carried out using uncultured baseline CD8+ T cells from peripheral blood mononuclear cells (PBMCs). Receptor source: a male donor with HIV.

The rearrangement uses TRBV4-2 and TRBJ1-5; a weak D match, TRBD1 (5 bases). The CDR3 has 19 amino acids. Germline CDR1 reads LGHNA; CDR2 reads YNFKEQ. Trimming pared 1 base from V and 4 bases from J, leaving 23 bases between. The CDR3 bases are TGTGCCAGCAGCCAAGGACAGCATTCAACCCAAGTCGGGAATCAGCCCCAGCATTTT. Translating it yields CASSQGQHSTQVGNQPQHF.

The chain is built from TRBV7-6 and TRBJ2-3, with 7 bases lining up with TRBD2. J was trimmed by 0 bases and V by 1 base; bases with no gene match: 13. The CDR3 has 19 residues. Germline V gene sequence: CDR1 SGHVS, CDR2 FNYEAQ. The CDR3 loop reads CASSLGRAGVDGSTDTQYF. In DNA, the CDR3 is TGTGCCAGCAGCTTAGGCAGGGCGGGAGTTGATGGAAGCACAGATACGCAGTATTTT.

The rearrangement uses TRBV30 and TRBJ1-2; no clear D gene. The germline V and J ends were trimmed by 1 base and 6 bases, with 12 bases remaining between them. CDR3 length equals 13 residues. CDR1 GTSNPN and CDR2 SVGIG come from the germline V gene (reference sequence). CDR3 sequence reads: CAWSESVEHGYTF. CDR3 sequence (DNA): TGTGCCTGGAGTGAATCAGTTGAACATGGCTACACCTTC.

The chain links TRBV4-1 to TRBJ2-2; D is perhaps TRBD1 or TRBD2 (5 bases each). The germline gives CDR1 MGHRA, CDR2 YSYEKL. V lost 5 bases to trimming and J lost 1 base, with 11 bases between them. The CDR3 consists of 15 residues. CDR3 in DNA: TGCGCCAGCAGCGGCCGGGACGGGAACACCGGGGAGCTGTTTTTT. Protein product: CASSGRDGNTGELFF.

This clone was observed a handful of times. This chain connects TRBV4-1 to TRBJ1-1; no firm D call. This CDR3 spans 13 amino acids. Trimming shortened V by 1 base and J by 1 base, and 4 bases separated the two germline ends. CDR1 MGHRA and CDR2 YSYEKL come from the germline V gene. The CDR3, as DNA: TGCGCCAGCAGCCAAGTGGCGAACACTGAAGCTTTCTTT. It yields the protein CASSQVANTEAFF.

The chain is built from TRBV5-6 and TRBJ2-5; 8 bases are shared with TRBD1. The germline V gene has CDR1 SGHDT and CDR2 YYEEEE. This CDR3 is 14 amino acids long. The V and J ends lost 0 bases and 6 bases, in that order; junction bases with no gene match: 4. The CDR3 here is CASSLVQGEQTQYF. As DNA, the CDR3 is TGTGCCAGCAGCTTGGTACAGGGGGAACAGACCCAGTACTTC.

The chain employs TRBV7-2 and TRBJ1-1, with D uncertain. V was clipped by 3 bases and J by 2 bases, with 13 bases between them. CDR3 size: 15 residues. The germline gives CDR1 SGHTA, CDR2 FQGNSA. CDR3 sequence: CASSFRDLTNTEAFF. The CDR3 DNA sequence: TGTGCCAGCAGCTTCAGAGACCTCACAAACACTGAAGCTTTCTTT.

This clone is labeled as medium-sized (0.01 to 0.1%). The J gene is TRBJ2-7, the V gene TRBV10-3; D may be TRBD2 (6 bases). In germline, CDR1 is ENHRY, CDR2 SYGVKD. The V and J ends lost 10 bases and 4 bases respectively, with 17 bases between them. The CDR3 is made up of 13 amino acids. CDR3 protein: CATLGDSTYEQYF. The CDR3 nucleotides read TGTGCCACCCTAGGGGACTCTACTTACGAGCAGTACTTC.

The chain links TRBV6-5 to TRBJ2-2; D perhaps matches TRBD2 (6 bases). Trimming took 2 bases from V and 7 from J, leaving 14 bases between them. The CDR3 is 15 residues long. Germline-derived CDR1 and CDR2 are MNHEY and SVGAGI. CDR3 region: CASSYALAANGELFF. The DNA for the CDR3 is TGTGCCAGCAGTTACGCACTAGCTGCTAACGGGGAGCTGTTTTTT.

V gene TRBV7-9 combines with J gene TRBJ1-2; no clear D gene. The CDR3 has 14 amino acids. Germline V CDR1 and CDR2: SEHNR, FQNEAQ (reference sequence). Trimming pared 3 bases from V and 4 bases from J, leaving 12 bases between. The CDR3 DNA sequence: TGTGCCAGCAGCTTTGGTACCCAGAGCTATGGCTACACCTTC. Its protein product is CASSFGTQSYGYTF.

This sequence joins TRBV10-2 and TRBJ1-4; a possible D gene is TRBD1 (5 bases). The CDR3 covers 14 residues. Germline V gene data show CDR1 as WSHSY and CDR2 as SAAADI. V lost 6 bases, J lost 0 bases, and 8 bases lay in between. CDR3 coding DNA: TGCGCCAGCAGGGAAGGGGCAACTAATGAAAAACTGTTTTTT. Residues: CASREGATNEKLFF.

V is TRBV2 and J is TRBJ1-5; D call uncertain. Germline assignment: CDR1 SNHLY and CDR2 FYNNEI. V dropped 1 base and J dropped 0 bases, with 4 bases sitting between them. CDR3 length: 14 residues. As DNA, the CDR3 is TGTGCCAGCAGTGAAGGGCGTAGCAATCAGCCCCAGCATTTT. Protein product: CASSEGRSNQPQHF.

The chain combines TRBV5-6 with TRBJ2-1; D possibly corresponds to TRBD1 (6 bases). CDR3 length: 17 amino acids. Per germline, CDR1 SGHDT and CDR2 YYEEEE. V was cut by 0 bases and J by 3 bases, with 16 bases left in between. CDR3: CASSLGWLDSLYNEQFF. CDR3 in DNA: TGTGCCAGCAGCTTGGGTTGGCTGGACAGCCTCTACAATGAGCAGTTCTTC.

The J gene is TRBJ2-7, the V gene TRBV2; 10 positions agree with TRBD2. This CDR3 comprises 15 residues. V lost 7 bases and J lost 6; bases outside the gene matches: 12. Germline CDR1 is SNHLY and CDR2 is FYNNEI. The CDR3 DNA is TGTGCCAGCAACAGTGAAGCGGGGGGGCCGGGCGAGCAGTACTTC. Translation: CASNSEAGGPGEQYF. The full variable domain, rest sourced from reference TRBV2 and TRBJ2-7, is EPEVTQTPSHQVTQMGQEVILRCVPISNHLYFYWYRQILGQKVEFLVSFYNNEISEKSEIFDDQFSVERPDGSNFTLKIRSTKLEDSAMYFCASNSEAGGPGEQYFGPGTRLTVT.

This clone was seen repeatedly, ten times or more. CDR3 bases: TGTGCCAGCAGCGTGTCAGGGGGGATGGACGAGCAGTACTTC. Translating gives CASSVSGGMDEQYF. The chain carries TRBV9 and TRBJ2-7; D possibly corresponds to TRBD1 (7 bases). Germline values: CDR1 SGDLS, CDR2 YYNGEE. V lost 2 bases and J 5 bases, leaving 14 bases between the germline ends. The CDR3 has 14 residues.

The rearrangement uses TRBV6-5 and TRBJ1-5; a weak D match, TRBD1 (6 bases). Trimming pared 8 bases from V and 4 bases from J, leaving 9 bases between. This CDR3 is 12 amino acids long. Per the germline V gene, CDR1 is MNHEY and CDR2 is SVGAGI. The CDR3 nucleotides are TGTGCCAGCGGACAGCCGAATCAGCCCCAGCATTTT. Protein: CASGQPNQPQHF.

V is TRBV2 and J is TRBJ1-4; the match to TRBD1 covers 7 bases. The germline CDR1 and CDR2 sequences are SNHLY and FYNNEI. The CDR3 is made up of 16 amino acids. J lost 6 bases, V lost 1 base, and 8 bases had no gene match. The CDR3 bases are TGTGCCAGCAGTGAAGACATGGACAGGTTCGATGAAAAACTGTTTTTT. Its translation is CASSEDMDRFDEKLFF.

The chain employs TRBV7-9 and TRBJ1-1; unclear D gene. The V end was cut by 1 base, the J end by 1 base, with 7 bases between. CDR1 is SEHNR, CDR2 FQNEAQ, per germline (reference sequence). The CDR3 runs to 14 residues. This CDR3 is CASSLEYRNTEAFF. In DNA, the CDR3 is TGTGCCAGCAGCTTAGAGTACAGGAACACTGAAGCTTTCTTT.

The chain combines TRBV18 with TRBJ1-3, with D possibly being TRBD1 (5 bases). CDR3 length equals 17 residues. V dropped 0 bases and J dropped 3 bases, with 15 bases sitting between them. The germline CDR1 and CDR2 sequences are KGHSH and LQKENI. The CDR3 sequence is CASSPPVAGRSGNTIYF. CDR3 nucleotides: TGTGCCAGCTCACCACCAGTGGCAGGGCGTAGTGGAAACACCATATATTTT.